This entry describes one TCR beta chain. This entry is derived from a study of blood T cell repertoires in COVID-19. About the research overall: Whether acute or convalescent, the COVID-19 samples came from the United States, Italy and Spain. PBMCs, B-cell-depleted T cells, or T cells were the source of the cDNA or gDNA that made up the material.

Authors' analysis steps: Estimation of nucleated cell counts relied on the amplification of reference gene primers. Assay used: immunoSEQ multiplex PCR; TCRdb lists only in-frame clones, some missing. V, J and clone size are taken as reported in that table, and D and trimming were inferred from the DNA itself. The sample yields under 500,000 clones, approximately 90% seen once. The V gene's germline CDR1 is MDHEN and CDR2 SYDVKM. The V end lost 4 bases, the J end lost 10 bases, and 31 bases lay between the germline ends. The CDR3 extends over 18 amino acids. The specimen sequenced was peripheral blood. The TCR sequence derives from a woman in her twenties or thirties with acute or convalescent COVID-19. This sequence joins TRBV28 and TRBJ1-1, with a possible D match to TRBD1 (5 bases). The CDR3 DNA reads TGTGCCAGCAGTTCTTCTCAGTGGGGGGTCTCCTCCTCTTCTGGAGCTTTCTTT. Encoded protein: CASSSSQWGVSSSSGAFF.